This record looks at one T cell receptor (beta chain) sequence and its context. TCRdb used MiXCR to reprocess the RT-PCR reads, holding one entry per CDR3 protein. The data contain about 680,000 distinct CDR3 sequences, approximately 15% of them seen just once; the ten biggest clones take up just over 3.5%. V dropped 0 bases and J dropped 3; count of bases not matched to a gene: 9. The CDR3 is made up of 17 amino acids. Looked up from germline, CDR1 is LGHNA and CDR2 is YNFKEQ. This sequence joins TRBV4-2 and TRBJ2-3; 7 bases are a match to TRBD2. The sample taken for sequencing was memory CD4+ T cells from blood. The sequence came from a female donor in good health, serving as a healthy control. DNA for the CDR3: TGTGCCAGCAGCCAAGACGGAGGACTAGAGGCGACAGATACGCAGTATTTT. Amino acid sequence: CASSQDGGLEATDTQYF.